This TCR beta chain emerged from a study of blood T cell repertoires in COVID-19. Deletions cut 5 bases from V and 8 bases from J, with 15 bases between. The CDR3 loop spans 13 amino acids. Germline-derived CDR1 and CDR2 are SGHTA and FQGNSA. Some clones are missing from TCRdb's copy, which holds only in-frame ones; the method was immunoSEQ multiplex PCR. The sample lists around 150,000 clones, 80% to 90% occurring once. This clonotype was sampled from a man in his fifties who had recovered from COVID-19. Sequenced input: PBMCs or T cells enriched from blood (not recorded which). This chain joins TRBV7-2 and TRBJ1-2; no reliable D call. The CDR3 region is CASSPSEKQGYTF. The CDR3 DNA follows: TGTGCCAGCAGCCCGTCAGAAAAACAGGGCTACACCTTC.